Detailed here is one TCR beta chain. The CDR3 loop spans 17 amino acids. V gave up 3 bases and J gave up 0 bases, with 15 bases separating them. Germline V lookup: CDR1 SGDLS, CDR2 YYNGEE. This sample was included in a study of blood T cell repertoires in COVID-19. Background on the study: Specimens from acute and convalescent COVID-19 originated in the United States, Italy and Spain. Sources were T cells, B-cell-depleted T cells, or PBMCs; the material itself was cDNA or gDNA.

Data came from immunoSEQ multiplex PCR; TCRdb stores just in-frame clones and leaves some out. The sample includes approximately 400,000 clones, roughly 88% of them seen just once. Input material: peripheral blood. The chain carries TRBV9 and TRBJ2-2; tentatively, D is TRBD2 (6 bases). The receptor was derived from a woman in her forties or fifties with COVID-19, enrolled during active disease. The chain's CDR3 is CASSGPRGGTNTGELFF. For the CDR3, the DNA is TGTGCCAGCAGCGGCCCGAGAGGAGGGACGAACACCGGGGAGCTGTTTTTT.